Each of the 19 T cell receptor beta chains below was sequenced from the same sample in a study of T cell responses to AZD1222 COVID-19 vaccine. Sequencing was performed with immunoSEQ multiplex PCR; in TCRdb, only in-frame clones are kept and a portion is missing. The profile shows about 140,000 clones, about 92% of them singletons. This specimen was peripheral blood, taken on day 0 of AZD1222 vaccination. The receptors originated from an adult in good health.

The genes are TRBV6-5 and TRBJ1-1; TRBD1 matches at 7 bases. The CDR3 length is 14 residues. Germline CDR1 reads MNHEY; CDR2 reads SVGAGI. V lost 7 bases to trimming and J lost 0 bases; unmatched junction nucleotides: 5. The CDR3 DNA reads TGTGCCAGCACCCACAGGGGACTGAACACTGAAGCTTTCTTT. It is translated as CASTHRGLNTEAFF.

The V call is TRBV12-5, the J call TRBJ2-7; no reliable D call. The germline V and J ends were trimmed by 0 bases and 2 bases, with 11 bases remaining between them. Germline CDR1 LGHNT, CDR2 FRNRAP. The CDR3 is made up of 15 amino acids. CDR3 protein: CASGLVRERPYEQYF. The CDR3 DNA reads TGTGCTAGTGGTTTGGTACGAGAGAGACCCTACGAGCAGTACTTC.

This chain links TRBV19 with TRBJ1-3; 7 positions agree with TRBD1. V lost 5 bases and J lost 1; bases outside the gene matches: 14. Germline-derived CDR1 and CDR2 are LNHDA and SQIVND (reference sequence). This CDR3 has 18 residues. CDR3 bases: TGTGCCAGTAGTTGGATGTTGGAGGCCAGGGGGTCTGGAAACACCATATATTTT. It is translated as CASSWMLEARGSGNTIYF. Complete variable domain (other parts from reference TRBV19 and TRBJ1-3): DGGITQSPKYLFRKEGQNVTLSCEQNLNHDAMYWYRQDPGQGLRLIYYSQIVNDFQKGDIAEGYSVSREKKESFPLTVTSAQKNPTAFYLCASSWMLEARGSGNTIYFGEGSWLTVV.

The chain combines TRBV2 with TRBJ1-3; D may be TRBD1 (6 bases). The CDR3 length is 14 residues. The germline V gene encodes CDR1 SNHLY and CDR2 FYNNEI. V was trimmed by 6 bases and J by 2 bases, leaving 11 bases between them. The chain's CDR3 is CASRQGYTGNTIYF. CDR3 sequence (DNA): TGTGCCAGCAGACAGGGCTATACTGGAAACACCATATATTTT.

The chain recombines TRBV7-3 with TRBJ2-2, with D possibly matching TRBD1 (7 bases). The CDR3 contains 15 residues. Looked up from germline, CDR1 is SGHTA and CDR2 is FQGTGA. Deletions cut 5 bases from V and 1 base from J, with 11 bases between. CDR3 sequence (DNA): TGTGCCAGCAGCGCCCAGGGGGGGAACACCGGGGAGCTGTTTTTT. The encoded protein is CASSAQGGNTGELFF.

In its sample, this clone was seen a few times. The chain joins TRBV2 to TRBJ2-2, with 8 bases matching TRBD2. Germline CDR1 and CDR2: SNHLY and FYNNEI. The CDR3 totals 15 residues. V shed 6 bases, J shed 0 bases, and the junction held 3 bases outside the gene matches. The CDR3 is CASRWTSPNTGELFF. The CDR3 bases are TGTGCCAGCAGATGGACTAGCCCGAACACCGGGGAGCTGTTTTTT.

This clone was picked up one time. This chain links TRBV28 with TRBJ2-3; 10 bases match TRBD2. Germline lookup yields CDR1 MDHEN and CDR2 SYDVKM. The V and J ends lost 6 bases and 3 bases, in that order; junction bases with no gene match: 18. This CDR3 has 19 residues. Here the CDR3 DNA reads TGTGCCAGCAGCCCTGGACTAGCGGTGACCTTCCCTAAAACAGATACGCAGTATTTT. Encoded protein: CASSPGLAVTFPKTDTQYF.

The V gene is TRBV27, the J gene TRBJ2-1; TRBD1 matches at 9 bases. Germline CDR1 MNHEY, CDR2 SMNVEV (reference sequence). Trimming cost V 4 bases and J 7 bases; bases outside gene matches: 11. The CDR3 is made up of 16 amino acids. The CDR3 bases are TGTGCCAGCAGTTCCCCTCCGGGACAGGGTAATAATGAGCAGTTCTTC. Translation: CASSSPPGQGNNEQFF.

The chain uses TRBV9 and TRBJ2-1; D is possibly TRBD1 (6 bases). In germline, CDR1 is SGDLS, CDR2 YYNGEE. CDR3 length equals 14 residues. Trimming removed 4 bases from V and 5 bases from J, with 13 bases in between. The CDR3: CASSFRTANNEQFF. The DNA of the CDR3 is TGTGCCAGCAGCTTCCGGACAGCCAACAATGAGCAGTTCTTC.

This clone was observed once. V usage is TRBV19 and J usage is TRBJ2-5; a possible D gene is TRBD1 (6 bases). The germline V gene encodes CDR1 LNHDA and CDR2 SQIVND (reference sequence). V lost 7 bases, J lost 3 bases, and 12 bases lay in between. The CDR3 is made up of 13 amino acids. CDR3 sequence reads: CASTPTGKETQYF. The CDR3 coding sequence is TGTGCCAGTACCCCGACAGGCAAAGAGACCCAGTACTTC.

The chain combines TRBV19 with TRBJ1-3, with a weak D call TRBD1 (6 bases). This CDR3 has 16 amino acids. V lost 4 bases, J lost 3 bases, and 16 bases lay in between. The germline V gene has CDR1 LNHDA and CDR2 SQIVND (reference sequence). The CDR3 region has the DNA TGTGCCAGTAGTAACAGGGTCGCTTTCGGTGGAAACACCATATATTTT. Translated: CASSNRVAFGGNTIYF.

This chain links TRBV11-3 with TRBJ2-4; weak D call: TRBD2 (5 bases). The CDR3 is made up of 17 amino acids. Trimming stripped 3 bases from V and 0 bases from J, with 15 bases between. Germline lookup yields CDR1 SGHNT and CDR2 YENEEA. CDR3 sequence (DNA): TGTGCCAGCAGCTTCGTAGGAGGTCGGCTAGCCAAAAACATTCAGTACTTC. Its translation is CASSFVGGRLAKNIQYF.

This chain links TRBV7-9 with TRBJ2-1; 7 bases fit TRBD1. The V gene end was trimmed by 6 bases and the J gene end by 5 bases; junction bases not matched to a gene: 4. Germline assignment: CDR1 SEHNR and CDR2 FQNEAQ (reference sequence). The CDR3 loop spans 13 amino acids. The CDR3 coding sequence is TGTGCCAGCAGAGATACAGGGGACAATGAGCAGTTCTTC. Translation: CASRDTGDNEQFF. Filled out from reference TRBV7-9 and TRBJ2-1, the complete variable domain reads DTGVSQNPRHKITKRGQNVTFRCDPISEHNRLYWYRQTLGQGPEFLTYFQNEAQLEKSRLLSDRFSAERPKGSFSTLEIQRTEQGDSAMYLCASRDTGDNEQFFGPGTRLTVL.

The chain recombines TRBV6-1 with TRBJ2-3, with D unclear. CDR3 size: 11 residues. V was shortened by 3 bases and J by 7 bases, with 5 bases between the two germline ends. Looked up from germline, CDR1 is MNHNS and CDR2 is SASEGT. The CDR3 is CASSEGYTQYF. The CDR3 bases are TGTGCCAGCAGTGAGGGTTATACGCAGTATTTT.

J is TRBJ1-6 and V is TRBV5-8; 8 bases align to TRBD1. Trimming cost V 3 bases and J 7 bases; bases outside gene matches: 3. This CDR3 comprises 14 residues. Germline CDR1 and CDR2: SGHTS and YDEGEE. In DNA form, the CDR3 reads TGTGCCAGCAGCTCCCGACAGGGGAATTCACCCCTCCACTTT. Translation: CASSSRQGNSPLHF. Based on the CDR3 plus reference TRBV5-8 and TRBJ1-6, the full variable domain is EAGVTQSPTHLIKTRGQQATLRCSPISGHTSVYWYQQALGLGLQFLLWYDEGEERNRGNFPPRFSGRQFPNYSSELNVNALELEDSALYLCASSSRQGNSPLHFGNGTRLTVT.

The rearrangement joins TRBV27 to TRBJ2-7; D is perhaps TRBD1 (6 bases). There are 15 residues in the CDR3. V was pared by 3 bases and J by 0 bases, with 12 bases between. Germline loops: CDR1 MNHEY, CDR2 SMNVEV (reference sequence). CDR3 in DNA: TGTGCCAGCAGTTTGTCAACAGGGACCTCCTACGAGCAGTACTTC. Its translation: CASSLSTGTSYEQYF.

The rearrangement uses TRBV19 and TRBJ2-3; 9 bases are shared with TRBD1. V shed 4 bases and J 5 bases; nucleotides not matched to a gene: 16. Germline V gene sequence: CDR1 LNHDA, CDR2 SQIVND (reference sequence). There are 18 residues in the CDR3. The chain's CDR3 is CASSKGTGFAGDIDTQYF. The CDR3 DNA reads TGTGCCAGTAGTAAGGGGACAGGGTTTGCGGGAGATATAGATACGCAGTATTTT.

The chain uses TRBV14 and TRBJ2-3; D might be TRBD2 (6 bases). Per germline, CDR1 SGHDN and CDR2 FVKESK. The V end lost 0 bases, the J end lost 0 bases, and 7 bases lay between the germline ends. CDR3 size: 15 residues. CDR3 amino acids: CASSQEGTSTDTQYF. The CDR3 DNA reads as TGTGCCAGCAGCCAAGAAGGGACTAGCACAGATACGCAGTATTTT.

This chain joins TRBV11-2 and TRBJ2-2; no definite D call. Germline CDR1 SGHAT, CDR2 FQNNGV. Trimming removed 3 bases at V and 3 bases at J, with 8 bases between. This CDR3 contains 14 residues. The CDR3 DNA reads TGTGCCAGCAGCTTTTCTAGGGACACCGGGGAGCTGTTTTTT. Translated: CASSFSRDTGELFF.